This T cell receptor (beta chain) comes out of a study of neoadjuvant anti-PD-1 for oral cavity cancer. Study at large: Around day 43, patients without progression received a fourth nivolumab dose before surgery.

Profiled with immunoSEQ multiplex PCR; TCRdb holds only in-frame clones, not every one. The table lists approximately 35,000 clones, approximately 87% of them singletons. The germline V gene has CDR1 SGHRS and CDR2 YFSETQ. The CDR3 is made up of 15 amino acids. The V gene end was trimmed by 1 base and the J gene end by 6 bases; junction bases not matched to a gene: 8. The chain combines TRBV5-1 with TRBJ1-1; 8 bases line up with TRBD1. The specimen was PBMCs, collected before nivolumab (anti-PD-1) treatment. This clonotype was sampled from a person aged 35 to 85 with oral cavity squamous cell carcinoma. DNA of the CDR3: TGCGCCAGCAGCTTGCCCCCAGGGGGCCGCCCTGAAGCTTTCTTT. This sequence encodes CASSLPPGGRPEAFF.